The T cell receptor (beta chain) described here comes from a study of T cells in Graves' hyperthyroidism and ophthalmopathy. General study results and limits: Among thyroid clonotypes expanded above 0.001, most also appeared in blood.

Researchers took RNA transcripts and amplified the TCR beta CDR3 regions from them. Primed by the HTBI set, a first-round RT-PCR was run on the TCR CDR3. TCRdb reanalysed the multiplex PCR reads using MiXCR and keeps one entry per CDR3 protein. The data show 380,000 or so distinct CDR3 sequences, with approximately 19% seen just once and 3.7% held by the top ten. CDR3 size: 18 residues. In germline, CDR1 is SGHAT, CDR2 FQDESV (reference sequence). The V gene end was trimmed by 5 bases and the J gene end by 0 bases; junction bases not matched to a gene: 13. Stable Graves' hyperthyroidism denoted no ophthalmopathy progression over 18 months. Roughly 10 ml of fresh peripheral blood supplied the PBMCs. This clonotype was counted many times. Its specificity is unknown.

V gene TRBV11-1 combines with J gene TRBJ1-5; TRBD1 matches at 7 bases. The material sequenced was blood. The TCR comes from a woman younger than 35 with Graves' hyperthyroidism. The CDR3 region has the DNA TGTGCCAGCAGCCCTGGGACAGAGGGTTCCAATAGCAATCAGCCCCAGCATTTT. Protein product: CASSPGTEGSNSNQPQHF. Variable domain in full (rest from reference TRBV11-1 and TRBJ1-5): EAEVAQSPRYKITEKSQAVAFWCDPISGHATLYWYRQILGQGPELLVQFQDESVVDDSQLPKDRFSAERLKGVDSTLKIQPAELGDSAMYLCASSPGTEGSNSNQPQHFGDGTRLSIL.